Below, one TCR beta chain is given with its context. This sample stems from a study of T cells in Graves' hyperthyroidism and ophthalmopathy. The source material, RNA transcripts, was used to amplify TCR beta CDR3 regions. First-round RT-PCR with HTBI primers amplified the TCR CDR3 region. Each CDR3 protein is one row after TCRdb ran MiXCR on the multiplex PCR reads. The sample includes fewer than 650,000 distinct CDR3 sequences, 11% to 15% seen only once; the top ten take about 7%. Input material: blood. The sequence came from a woman younger than 30 with Graves' ophthalmopathy.

CDR3 in amino acids: CASSIWGQGYEQYF. DNA of the CDR3: TGTGCCAGCAGCATCTGGGGGCAGGGATACGAGCAGTACTTC. V is TRBV11-1 and J is TRBJ2-7, with a possible D match to TRBD1 (6 bases). Germline V gene sequence: CDR1 SGHAT, CDR2 FQDESV (reference sequence). Trimming removed 5 bases from V and 4 bases from J, with 15 bases in between. The CDR3 has 14 residues.